These 5 T cell receptor beta chains share one sample of origin, sequenced in a study of blood T cell repertoires in COVID-19. Clones were sequenced by immunoSEQ multiplex PCR, and TCRdb holds only the in-frame ones, with some missing. This sample yields 130,000 or so clones, of which roughly 90% are seen a single time; around 18% belongs to the top ten. The specimen was peripheral blood. These receptors came from a man aged 50 to 60 with active or convalescent COVID-19.

The genes are TRBV5-1 and TRBJ2-5, with a tentative D call TRBD2 (5 bases). The germline CDR1 and CDR2 sequences are SGHRS and YFSETQ. V shed 3 bases and J shed 4 bases, with 13 bases lying between them. The CDR3 has 14 residues. For the CDR3, the DNA is TGCGCCAGCAGCTCACTACTAGTCCTAGAGACCCAGTACTTC. As protein: CASSSLLVLETQYF. Full variable domain (remainder filled in from reference TRBV5-1 and TRBJ2-5): KAGVTQTPRYLIKTRGQQVTLSCSPISGHRSVSWYQQTPGQGLQFLFEYFSETQRNKGNFPGRFSGRQFSNSRSEMNVSTLELGDSALYLCASSSLLVLETQYFGPGTRLLVL.

The rearrangement uses TRBV4-3 and TRBJ2-1, with 14 bases that match TRBD2. The length of the CDR3 is 18 residues. Looked up from germline, CDR1 is LGHNA and CDR2 is YSLEER. Germline trimming cut 1 base from V and 2 bases from J; bases unmatched to any gene: 4. CDR3 in DNA: TGCGCCAGCAGCCAAGGGGGACTAGCGGGGGTGCCCTACAATGAGCAGTTCTTC. It translates to CASSQGGLAGVPYNEQFF.

The V gene is TRBV7-9, the J gene TRBJ2-5; 8 nucleotides line up with TRBD1. This CDR3 has 14 amino acids. V lost 5 bases to trimming and J lost 4 bases; unmatched junction nucleotides: 6. Germline V gene data show CDR1 as SEHNR and CDR2 as FQNEAQ (reference sequence). CDR3 sequence reads: CASSKQDRGETQYF. The CDR3 nucleotides are TGTGCCAGCAGCAAACAAGACAGGGGAGAGACCCAGTACTTC.

The rearrangement joins TRBV19 to TRBJ2-7; a possible D gene is TRBD2 (7 bases). The CDR3 consists of 15 residues. Trimming removed 0 bases from V and 6 bases from J, with 15 bases in between. Germline CDR1 LNHDA, CDR2 SQIVND (reference sequence). In nucleotides, the CDR3 is TGTGCCAGTAGTATAGATCTGGCGGGGGCGGGCGAGCAGTACTTC. This codes for CASSIDLAGAGEQYF. Full variable domain (missing parts from reference TRBV19 and TRBJ2-7): DGGITQSPKYLFRKEGQNVTLSCEQNLNHDAMYWYRQDPGQGLRLIYYSQIVNDFQKGDIAEGYSVSREKKESFPLTVTSAQKNPTAFYLCASSIDLAGAGEQYFGPGTRLTVT.

This rearrangement joins TRBV29-1 to TRBJ1-1, with 7 positions matching TRBD1. CDR1 SQVTM and CDR2 ANQGSEA come from the germline V gene. This CDR3 spans 14 amino acids. Unmatched junction bases numbered 9, after V lost 5 bases and J lost 3 bases. CDR3 nucleotides: TGCAGCGTTTACAGGGCACAGGGGCACACTGAAGCTTTCTTT. Protein: CSVYRAQGHTEAFF.